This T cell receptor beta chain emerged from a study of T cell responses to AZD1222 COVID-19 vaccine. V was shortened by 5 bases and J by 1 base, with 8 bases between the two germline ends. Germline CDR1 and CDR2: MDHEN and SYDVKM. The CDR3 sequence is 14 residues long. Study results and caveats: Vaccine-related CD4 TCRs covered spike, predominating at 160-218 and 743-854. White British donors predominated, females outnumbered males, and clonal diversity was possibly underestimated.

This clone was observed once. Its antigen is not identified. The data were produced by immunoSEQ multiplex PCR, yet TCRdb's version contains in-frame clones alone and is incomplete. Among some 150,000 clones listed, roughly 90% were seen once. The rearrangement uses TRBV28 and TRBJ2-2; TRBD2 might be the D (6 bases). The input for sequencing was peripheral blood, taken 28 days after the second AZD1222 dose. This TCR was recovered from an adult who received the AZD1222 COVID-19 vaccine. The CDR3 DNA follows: TGTGCCAGCAGTCTGCGGGAGAACACCGGGGAGCTGTTTTTT. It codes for CASSLRENTGELFF.